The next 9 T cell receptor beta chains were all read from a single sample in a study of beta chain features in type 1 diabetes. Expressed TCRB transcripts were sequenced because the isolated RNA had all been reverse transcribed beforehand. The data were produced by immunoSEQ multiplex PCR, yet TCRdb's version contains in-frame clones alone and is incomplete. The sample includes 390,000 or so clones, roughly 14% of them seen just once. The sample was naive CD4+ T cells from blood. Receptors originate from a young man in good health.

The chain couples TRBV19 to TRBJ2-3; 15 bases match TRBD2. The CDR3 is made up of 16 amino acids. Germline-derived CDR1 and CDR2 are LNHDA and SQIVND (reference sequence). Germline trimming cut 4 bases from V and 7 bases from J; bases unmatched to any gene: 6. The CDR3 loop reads CASSTRTSGGAYTQYF. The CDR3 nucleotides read TGTGCCAGTAGTACTCGGACTAGCGGGGGGGCATATACGCAGTATTTT.

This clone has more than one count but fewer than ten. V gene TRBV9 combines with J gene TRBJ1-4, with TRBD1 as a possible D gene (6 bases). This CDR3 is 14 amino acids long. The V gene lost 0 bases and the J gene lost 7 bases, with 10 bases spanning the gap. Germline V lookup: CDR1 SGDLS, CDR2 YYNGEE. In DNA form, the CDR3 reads TGTGCCAGCAGCGTAGAAGGGGGGAGTGAAAAACTGTTTTTT. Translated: CASSVEGGSEKLFF.

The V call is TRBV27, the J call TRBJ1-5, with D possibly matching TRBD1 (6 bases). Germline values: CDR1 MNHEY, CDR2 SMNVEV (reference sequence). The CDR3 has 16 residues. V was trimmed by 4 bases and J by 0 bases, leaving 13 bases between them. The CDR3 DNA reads TGTGCCAGCAGTTCGGGACACCCCTATAGCAATCAGCCCCAGCATTTT. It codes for CASSSGHPYSNQPQHF.

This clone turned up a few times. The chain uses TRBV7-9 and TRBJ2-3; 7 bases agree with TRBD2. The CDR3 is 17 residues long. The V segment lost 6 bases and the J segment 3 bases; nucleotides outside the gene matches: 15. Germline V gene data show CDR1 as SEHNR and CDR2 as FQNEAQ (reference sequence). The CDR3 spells CASSRLADLLVTDTQYF. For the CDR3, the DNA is TGTGCCAGCAGTAGGCTAGCGGACCTCCTGGTAACAGATACGCAGTATTTT.

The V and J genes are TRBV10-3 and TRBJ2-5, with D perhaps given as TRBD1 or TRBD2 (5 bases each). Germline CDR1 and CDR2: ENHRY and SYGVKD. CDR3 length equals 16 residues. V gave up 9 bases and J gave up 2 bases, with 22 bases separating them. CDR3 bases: TGTGCCATTAGCTGGGGACGACTTGAGGTTCAAGAGACCCAGTACTTC. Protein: CAISWGRLEVQETQYF.

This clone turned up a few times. CDR3 residues: CASKFGDNYGYTF. DNA of the CDR3: TGTGCCAGCAAGTTCGGGGACAACTATGGCTACACCTTC. The rearrangement uses TRBV9 and TRBJ1-2, with a tentative D call TRBD1 (5 bases). The CDR3 spans 13 residues. V lost 6 bases and J 2 bases, leaving 11 bases between the germline ends. From germline, CDR1 is SGDLS and CDR2 YYNGEE.

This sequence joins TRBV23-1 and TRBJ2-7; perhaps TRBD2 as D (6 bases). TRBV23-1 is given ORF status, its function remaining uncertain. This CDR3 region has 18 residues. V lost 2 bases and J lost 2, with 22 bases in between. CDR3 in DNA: TGCGCCAGCAGTCAACCTTTTACTTGGGACTTGGACGCCTACGAGCAGTACTTC. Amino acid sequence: CASSQPFTWDLDAYEQYF.

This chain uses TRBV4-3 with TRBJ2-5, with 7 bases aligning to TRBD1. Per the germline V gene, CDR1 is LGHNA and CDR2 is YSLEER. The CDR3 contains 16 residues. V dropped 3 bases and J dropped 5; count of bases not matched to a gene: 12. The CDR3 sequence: CASSQQTGSLGETQYF. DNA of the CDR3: TGCGCCAGCAGCCAGCAGACAGGGTCCCTAGGGGAGACCCAGTACTTC.

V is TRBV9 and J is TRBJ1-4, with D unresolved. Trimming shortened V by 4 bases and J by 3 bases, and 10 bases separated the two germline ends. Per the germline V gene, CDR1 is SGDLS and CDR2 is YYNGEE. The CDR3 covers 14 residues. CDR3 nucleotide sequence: TGTGCCAGCAGCTCAGGCGCGGCTAATGAAAAACTGTTTTTT. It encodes CASSSGAANEKLFF.